This TCR beta chain was identified in a study of human T cells and chemical hapten exposure. Time point given: patch test 1, 2 weeks after DPC sensitization. The treatment was: therapeutic diphenylcyclopropenone sensitization with weekly scalp DPC. One entry per CDR3 protein results from TCRdb running MiXCR on the RACE reads. The sample lists 150,000 to 200,000 distinct CDR3 sequences, 14% occurring once. Study-level points and caveats: Healthy individuals' immune responses may differ from those of donors, who had alopecia.

As to this clonotype: Its antigen is unidentified.

The origin of this receptor is a woman aged 25 to 39 with alopecia areata. Some clones in this sample may be carry-over from other donors' samples. Sample: whole blood, taken in connection with sensitization to the hapten diphenylcyclopropenone (DPC).

The CDR3 reads CASSLRNQETQYF. Here the CDR3 DNA reads TGTGCCAGCAGCTTACGGAACCAAGAGACCCAGTACTTC. This rearrangement joins TRBV7-9 to TRBJ2-5; D gene ambiguous. The CDR3 length is 13 residues. Germline V gene data show CDR1 as SEHNR and CDR2 as FQNEAQ (reference sequence). V was clipped by 2 bases and J by 0 bases, with 4 bases between them. Variable domain in full (rest from reference TRBV7-9 and TRBJ2-5): DTGVSQNPRHKITKRGQNVTFRCDPISEHNRLYWYRQTLGQGPEFLTYFQNEAQLEKSRLLSDRFSAERPKGSFSTLEIQRTEQGDSAMYLCASSLRNQETQYFGPGTRLLVL.